This T cell receptor beta chain was sequenced for a study of blood T cell repertoires in COVID-19. Overall study context: Samples taken during acute and convalescent COVID-19 were collected in the United States, Italy and Spain.

The CDR3 length is 15 residues. V dropped 5 bases and J dropped 0 bases, with 11 bases sitting between them. The germline CDR1 and CDR2 sequences are MNHEY and SVGAGI. Participants came from some 23 US areas, aged about 18 to 95 years. Clinical history as reported by participants underpinned cohort assignment. Original analysis: Amplification of reference gene primers provided the estimated nucleated cell counts. Measured with immunoSEQ multiplex PCR; TCRdb has only the in-frame clones, and not every one. V, J and clone size were drawn from that table, and D and trimming were deduced from the DNA. The sample has about 440,000 clones; nearly 90% are singletons.

Material for sequencing was PBMCs or T cells enriched from blood (not recorded which). The TCR comes from a woman under 30 with acute COVID-19. This rearrangement joins TRBV6-5 to TRBJ1-5; a possible D gene is TRBD1 (5 bases). The CDR3 sequence is CASSLVGHSNQPQHF. The DNA for the CDR3 is TGTGCCAGCAGTCTGGTGGGGCATAGCAATCAGCCCCAGCATTTT.